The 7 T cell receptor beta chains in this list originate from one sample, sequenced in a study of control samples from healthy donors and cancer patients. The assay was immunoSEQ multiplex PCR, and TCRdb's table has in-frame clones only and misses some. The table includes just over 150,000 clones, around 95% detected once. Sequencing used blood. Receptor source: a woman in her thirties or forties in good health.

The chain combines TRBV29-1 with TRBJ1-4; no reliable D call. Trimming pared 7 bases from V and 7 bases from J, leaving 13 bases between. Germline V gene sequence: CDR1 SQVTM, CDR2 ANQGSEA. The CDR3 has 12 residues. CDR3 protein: CSGGVKSEKLFF. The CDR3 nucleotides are TGCAGCGGCGGGGTTAAGAGTGAAAAACTGTTTTTT. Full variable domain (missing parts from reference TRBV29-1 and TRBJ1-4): SAVISQKPSRDICQRGTSLTIQCQVDSQVTMMFWYRQQPGQSLTLIATANQGSEATYESGFVIDKFPISRPNLTFSTLTVSNMSPEDSSIYLCSGGVKSEKLFFGSGTQLSVL.

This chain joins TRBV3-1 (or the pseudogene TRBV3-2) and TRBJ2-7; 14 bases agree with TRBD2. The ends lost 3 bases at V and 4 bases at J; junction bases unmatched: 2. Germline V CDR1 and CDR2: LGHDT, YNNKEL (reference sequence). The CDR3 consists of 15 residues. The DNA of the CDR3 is TGTGCCAGCAGCCACCGGACTAGCGGGGGGTACGAGCAGTACTTC. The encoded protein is CASSHRTSGGYEQYF.

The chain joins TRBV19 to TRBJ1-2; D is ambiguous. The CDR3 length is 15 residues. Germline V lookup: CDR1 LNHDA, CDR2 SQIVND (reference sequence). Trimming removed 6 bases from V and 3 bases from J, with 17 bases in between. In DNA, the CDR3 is TGTGCCAGTAGCCCCCGGACCCCCAGAGACTATGGCTACACCTTC. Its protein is CASSPRTPRDYGYTF. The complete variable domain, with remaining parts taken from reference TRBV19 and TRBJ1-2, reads DGGITQSPKYLFRKEGQNVTLSCEQNLNHDAMYWYRQDPGQGLRLIYYSQIVNDFQKGDIAEGYSVSREKKESFPLTVTSAQKNPTAFYLCASSPRTPRDYGYTFGSGTRLTVV.

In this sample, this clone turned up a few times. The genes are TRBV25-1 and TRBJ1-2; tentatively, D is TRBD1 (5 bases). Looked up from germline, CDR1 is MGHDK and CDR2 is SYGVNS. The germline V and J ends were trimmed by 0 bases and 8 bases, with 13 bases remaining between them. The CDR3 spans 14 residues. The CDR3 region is CASSEYGRGVGYTF. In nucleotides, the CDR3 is TGTGCCAGCAGTGAATATGGAAGGGGCGTGGGCTACACCTTC.

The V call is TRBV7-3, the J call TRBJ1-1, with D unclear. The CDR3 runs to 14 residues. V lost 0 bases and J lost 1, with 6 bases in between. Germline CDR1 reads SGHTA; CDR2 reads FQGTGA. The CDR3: CASSLTRSNTEAFF. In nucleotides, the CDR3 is TGTGCCAGCAGCTTAACCCGATCGAACACTGAAGCTTTCTTT.

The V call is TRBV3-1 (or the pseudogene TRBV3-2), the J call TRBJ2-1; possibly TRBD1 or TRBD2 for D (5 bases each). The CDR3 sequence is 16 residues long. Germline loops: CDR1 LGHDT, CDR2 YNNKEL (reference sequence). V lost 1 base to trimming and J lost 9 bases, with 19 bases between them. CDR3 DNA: TGTGCCAGCAGCCAAGGAGGAGCAGGGCTACGGGGTGAGCAGTTCTTC. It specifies CASSQGGAGLRGEQFF.

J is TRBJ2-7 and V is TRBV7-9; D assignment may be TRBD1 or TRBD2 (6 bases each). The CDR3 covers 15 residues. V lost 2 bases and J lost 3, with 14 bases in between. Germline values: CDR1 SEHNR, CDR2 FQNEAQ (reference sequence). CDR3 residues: CASSLLSGGHYEQYF. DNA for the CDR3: TGTGCCAGCAGCTTACTTAGTGGGGGGCACTACGAGCAGTACTTC.